One sample yielded the 9 T cell receptor beta chains listed below, sequenced in a study of cytomegalovirus exposure and HLA in healthy donors. The PCR had 60 Vbeta and 13 Jbeta primers. TCRdb's table, derived via immunoSEQ multiplex PCR, lists solely in-frame clones and lacks some. The repertoire consists of around 100,000 clones, with 50% to 65% occurring once and the leading ten covering 3.8%. Sequenced material: PBMCs. The receptors stem from a man aged 30 to 45 in good health and CMV-seropositive.

This sequence joins TRBV19 and TRBJ1-1; 7 nucleotides agree with TRBD1. CDR1 and CDR2 from the germline V gene are LNHDA and SQIVND (reference sequence). The CDR3 length is 14 residues. The V gene end was trimmed by 3 bases and the J gene end by 4 bases; junction bases not matched to a gene: 5. CDR3 nucleotides: TGTGCCAGTAGTATCGAAAGGGGGCTCACTGAAGCTTTCTTT. It encodes CASSIERGLTEAFF.

This chain links TRBV2 with TRBJ2-7; 7 positions agree with TRBD1. CDR1 is SNHLY and CDR2 is FYNNEI in the germline V gene. After removal of 5 bases from V and 3 bases from J, the junction contained 13 bases not matched to a gene. The CDR3 contains 16 residues. The CDR3 DNA follows: TGTGCCAGCAGTCCAACCCGGGACAGCAGGGGCTACGAGCAGTACTTC. It translates to CASSPTRDSRGYEQYF.

The rearrangement uses TRBV7-9 and TRBJ1-1, with 7 bases aligning to TRBD1. Germline loops: CDR1 SEHNR, CDR2 FQNEAQ (reference sequence). The length of the CDR3 is 13 residues. V was pared by 0 bases and J by 6 bases, with 1 base of the junction left unmatched. The CDR3 DNA reads as TGTGCCAGCAGCTTAGCAGGGGGCCCTGAAGCTTTCTTT. It encodes CASSLAGGPEAFF.

The chain is built from TRBV19 and TRBJ1-1; 8 positions match TRBD1. The CDR3 sequence is 13 residues long. In germline, CDR1 is LNHDA, CDR2 SQIVND (reference sequence). Trimming cost V 1 base and J 7 bases; bases outside gene matches: 2. The CDR3 loop is CASSIAGGVEAFF. The CDR3 DNA is TGTGCCAGTAGTATAGCAGGGGGCGTTGAAGCTTTCTTT.

The genes are TRBV2 and TRBJ2-5; 7 bases are a match to TRBD1. Gene TRBJ2-7 matches the end of the DNA better, so the J call may be wrong. Looked up from germline, CDR1 is SNHLY and CDR2 is FYNNEI. CDR3 length equals 15 residues. The CDR3 protein is CASSDGRQGIYEQYF. In DNA, the CDR3 is TGTGCCAGCAGTGACGGCAGACAGGGTATCTACGAGCAGTACTTC.

Only one count was recorded for this clone. The rearrangement joins TRBV10-3 to TRBJ1-3, with 8 bases lining up with TRBD1. CDR3 length equals 15 residues. CDR1 and CDR2 from the germline V gene are ENHRY and SYGVKD. V dropped 6 bases and J dropped 4; count of bases not matched to a gene: 8. The CDR3, as DNA: TGTGCCATCAGCTCAGACAGGGGAAAGGGAAACACCATATATTTT. Protein sequence: CAISSDRGKGNTIYF.

V gene TRBV6-6 combines with J gene TRBJ2-7; weak D call: TRBD1 (5 bases). CDR1 and CDR2 from the germline V gene are MNHNY and SVGAGI (reference sequence). The CDR3 is made up of 13 amino acids. V was pared by 7 bases and J by 5 bases, with 15 bases between. The CDR3 sequence: CASITDTGHEQYF. The CDR3 coding sequence is TGTGCCAGCATCACGGACACGGGCCACGAGCAGTACTTC.

This chain connects TRBV27 to TRBJ2-1; 8 nucleotides agree with TRBD2. Germline V gives CDR1 MNHEY, CDR2 SMNVEV (reference sequence). The CDR3 length is 13 residues. The V segment lost 6 bases and the J segment 7 bases; nucleotides outside the gene matches: 5. This CDR3 is CASRTGGGNEQFF. Here the CDR3 DNA reads TGTGCCAGCAGAACGGGCGGGGGGAATGAGCAGTTCTTC.

The chain combines TRBV19 with TRBJ1-3; a possible D gene is TRBD1 (5 bases). The V gene lost 6 bases and the J gene lost 2 bases, with 11 bases spanning the gap. The CDR3 runs to 14 residues. In germline, CDR1 is LNHDA, CDR2 SQIVND (reference sequence). The CDR3 nucleotides read TGTGCCAGTAGCACGATGACAGCTGGAAACACCATATATTTT. Translating gives CASSTMTAGNTIYF.